Presented here are 29 T cell receptor beta chains from one specimen sequenced in a study of cytomegalovirus exposure and HLA in healthy donors. PCR amplification relied on 60 Vbeta primers (plus 13 Jbeta primers). Method: immunoSEQ multiplex PCR; TCRdb's copy keeps in-frame clones and lacks some. The sample yields about 140,000 clones, around 72% seen once. Sequenced input: PBMCs. These receptors came from a woman in her thirties or forties in good health and CMV-seronegative.

The chain carries TRBV28 and TRBJ2-7; 10 nucleotides agree with TRBD1. V dropped 2 bases and J dropped 4; count of bases not matched to a gene: 17. Germline V gene data show CDR1 as MDHEN and CDR2 as SYDVKM. CDR3 size: 19 residues. CDR3 DNA sequence: TGTGCCAGCAGTTTACCCCCAGGGACAGGGGATGACTTTTTTTACGAGCAGTACGTC. Its translation: CASSLPPGTGDDFFYEQYV.

CDR3 sequence (DNA): TGTGCCAGCTCACCGACTAGCGGGACCTACAATGAGCAGTTCTTC. Its translation: CASSPTSGTYNEQFF. The chain combines TRBV18 with TRBJ2-1; 11 nucleotides agree with TRBD2. Germline V gene lookup returns CDR1 KGHSH and CDR2 LQKENI. The CDR3 has 15 residues. Unmatched junction bases numbered 0, after V lost 3 bases and J lost 2 bases.

The V and J genes are TRBV4-1 and TRBJ2-4; D possibly corresponds to TRBD2 (5 bases). V was trimmed by 1 base and J by 7 bases, leaving 17 bases between them. The CDR3 has 16 residues. The V gene's germline CDR1 is MGHRA and CDR2 YSYEKL. The CDR3 protein is CASSQGLGGSGNIQYF. For the CDR3, the DNA is TGCGCCAGCAGCCAAGGGCTGGGTGGGAGTGGGAACATTCAGTACTTC.

The sample holds a few counts of this clone. The rearrangement links TRBV7-9 to TRBJ1-2; D gene ambiguous. The CDR3 length is 17 residues. Trimming stripped 5 bases from V and 4 bases from J, with 23 bases between. Germline V gives CDR1 SEHNR, CDR2 FQNEAQ (reference sequence). CDR3 protein: CASSPWERGLASYGYTF. The CDR3 bases are TGTGCCAGCAGCCCATGGGAGCGAGGGCTGGCGAGCTATGGCTACACCTTC.

The chain joins TRBV19 to TRBJ2-1; 13 bases agree with TRBD2. With 4 bases clipped from V and 6 bases from J, the junction kept 3 bases outside the gene matches. Germline V gene sequence: CDR1 LNHDA, CDR2 SQIVND (reference sequence). This CDR3 has 15 residues. Written as DNA, the CDR3 is TGTGCCAGTAGTACCCGACTAGCGGGGGGCAATGAGCAGTTCTTC. Translated: CASSTRLAGGNEQFF. Together with reference TRBV19 and TRBJ2-1, the CDR3 gives the full variable domain: DGGITQSPKYLFRKEGQNVTLSCEQNLNHDAMYWYRQDPGQGLRLIYYSQIVNDFQKGDIAEGYSVSREKKESFPLTVTSAQKNPTAFYLCASSTRLAGGNEQFFGPGTRLTVL.

This clone was counted a few times. The V and J genes are TRBV5-1 and TRBJ1-4; 10 nucleotides agree with TRBD1. The germline V gene encodes CDR1 SGHRS and CDR2 YFSETQ. V gave up 4 bases and J gave up 10 bases; unmatched junction bases: 1. CDR3 size: 12 residues. The CDR3 DNA sequence: TGCGCCAGCAGCAGGACAGGGGGAAAACTGTTTTTT. Translating it yields CASSRTGGKLFF.

The chain joins TRBV5-1 to TRBJ2-5; 12 bases align to TRBD2. The junction had 4 bases not matched to a gene; V was cut back by 0 bases and J by 1 base. The germline V gene has CDR1 SGHRS and CDR2 YFSETQ. This CDR3 spans 17 amino acids. CDR3 nucleotides: TGCGCCAGCAGCTTGGCCCTAGCGGGGGGGACCCAAGAGACCCAGTACTTC. Encoded protein: CASSLALAGGTQETQYF. The entire variable domain, with the rest obtained from reference TRBV5-1 and TRBJ2-5, is as follows: KAGVTQTPRYLIKTRGQQVTLSCSPISGHRSVSWYQQTPGQGLQFLFEYFSETQRNKGNFPGRFSGRQFSNSRSEMNVSTLELGDSALYLCASSLALAGGTQETQYFGPGTRLLVL.

This chain connects TRBV14 to TRBJ2-3, with 7 positions matching TRBD2. The CDR3 sequence is 15 residues long. J was trimmed by 8 bases and V by 0 bases; bases with no gene match: 8. Germline V gene sequence: CDR1 SGHDN, CDR2 FVKESK. This chain's CDR3 is CASSQDGRREGTQYF. The DNA of the CDR3 is TGTGCCAGCAGCCAAGATGGCAGGAGGGAGGGTACGCAGTATTTT.

The chain couples TRBV30 to TRBJ1-2; D unclear. V lost 0 bases, J lost 4 bases, and 12 bases lay in between. The CDR3 is 14 residues long. Germline CDR1 is GTSNPN and CDR2 is SVGIG (reference sequence). The CDR3 is CAWSVPSAGYGYTF. The CDR3 DNA is TGTGCCTGGAGTGTCCCTAGTGCTGGCTATGGCTACACCTTC.

This clone was recorded a few times. J is TRBJ2-7 and V is TRBV6-6; the match to TRBD1 covers 9 bases. The J segment lost 1 base and the V segment lost 6 bases, leaving 10 bases of the junction unmatched. This CDR3 is 16 amino acids long. Germline CDR1 reads MNHNY; CDR2 reads SVGAGI (reference sequence). The CDR3: CASSLTGGAGSYEQYF. For the CDR3, the DNA is TGTGCCAGCAGCCTTACAGGGGGCGCGGGGTCCTACGAGCAGTACTTC.

The chain has TRBV20-1 and TRBJ1-2, with D perhaps matching TRBD1 (5 bases). The CDR3 length is 11 residues. The germline gives CDR1 DFQATT, CDR2 SNEGSKA (reference sequence). The ends were cut back, 3 bases at V and 6 bases at J, with 8 bases in the middle. DNA for the CDR3: TGCAGTGCTAGCAGGGAGGATGGCTACACCTTC. It codes for CSASREDGYTF.

This clone showed up just once. The chain links TRBV2 to TRBJ2-5, with 8 bases identical to TRBD2. The CDR3 runs 13 residues. In germline, CDR1 is SNHLY, CDR2 FYNNEI. Trimming at V came to 7 bases and at J to 5 bases, leaving 6 bases not matched to a gene. The CDR3 DNA sequence: TGTGCCAGCAAACTGGAGCGGGGGGAGACCCAGTACTTC. Its translation: CASKLERGETQYF.

This chain joins TRBV7-9 and TRBJ1-4; D is ambiguous. Germline lookup yields CDR1 SEHNR and CDR2 FQNEAQ (reference sequence). V lost 1 base and J lost 1, with 7 bases in between. CDR3 size: 15 residues. The CDR3 region is CASSLGAGTNEKLFF. DNA of the CDR3: TGTGCCAGCAGCTTAGGGGCCGGAACTAATGAAAAACTGTTTTTT.

This clone was detected only a few times. The chain has TRBV5-1 and TRBJ1-1, with D possibly matching TRBD1 (5 bases). Germline CDR1 and CDR2: SGHRS and YFSETQ. The CDR3 runs to 15 residues. Trimming pared 4 bases from V and 1 base from J, leaving 14 bases between. CDR3 in amino acids: CASSDPQGGNTEAFF. Written as DNA, the CDR3 is TGCGCCAGCAGCGACCCCCAGGGAGGGAACACTGAAGCTTTCTTT.

This clone was observed a few times. This chain connects TRBV4-1 to TRBJ1-2; a possible D gene is TRBD1 (5 bases). The ends were cut back, 0 bases at V and 3 bases at J, with 8 bases in the middle. Germline V CDR1 and CDR2: MGHRA, YSYEKL. CDR3 length equals 14 residues. In nucleotides, the CDR3 is TGCGCCAGCAGCCAAGAATGGGGGGACTATGGCTACACCTTC. Translated: CASSQEWGDYGYTF.

This clone was counted only a few times. The chain recombines TRBV11-2 with TRBJ1-2; 8 nucleotides align to TRBD1. This CDR3 has 16 amino acids. Trimming at V came to 5 bases and at J to 0 bases, leaving 8 bases not matched to a gene. The germline CDR1 and CDR2 sequences are SGHAT and FQNNGV. CDR3 DNA: TGTGCCAGCAGCAAAATATCGACAGGGGCTAACTATGGCTACACCTTC. This encodes CASSKISTGANYGYTF.

The chain is built from TRBV5-6 and TRBJ1-6; 9 bases align to TRBD1. Germline trimming cut 0 bases from V and 5 bases from J; bases unmatched to any gene: 3. The CDR3 consists of 16 residues. Germline lookup yields CDR1 SGHDT and CDR2 YYEEEE. The CDR3 protein is CASSLETGGDNSPLHF. DNA of the CDR3: TGTGCCAGCAGCTTGGAGACAGGGGGAGATAATTCACCCCTCCACTTT.

V and J are TRBV6-5 and TRBJ1-6; D unclear. V dropped 6 bases and J dropped 8 bases, with 8 bases sitting between them. Germline-derived CDR1 and CDR2 are MNHEY and SVGAGI. The CDR3 contains 12 residues. CDR3 sequence (DNA): TGTGCCAGCAGGCTCGGGGATTCACCCCTCCACTTT. Residues: CASRLGDSPLHF.

The chain joins TRBV19 to TRBJ1-2; 8 positions match TRBD1. Germline V lookup: CDR1 LNHDA, CDR2 SQIVND (reference sequence). The trim removed 4 bases at V and 9 bases at J, leaving 13 bases unmatched. This CDR3 is built from 15 residues. The CDR3 sequence: CASSKLGQAPDSYTF. In DNA form, the CDR3 reads TGTGCCAGTAGTAAACTGGGACAGGCGCCTGATAGCTACACCTTC.

J is TRBJ1-6 and V is TRBV7-6; tentatively, D is TRBD1 (5 bases). V lost 4 bases to trimming and J lost 6 bases, with 16 bases between them. The CDR3 extends over 16 amino acids. Germline-derived CDR1 and CDR2 are SGHVS and FNYEAQ. CDR3 coding DNA: TGTGCCAGCAGCTCCTCGGGGGGAATAAGTAATTCACCCCTCCACTTT. This translates into CASSSSGGISNSPLHF.

The chain carries TRBV28 and TRBJ1-5; 7 bases align to TRBD1. The germline CDR1 and CDR2 sequences are MDHEN and SYDVKM. Unmatched junction bases numbered 10, after V lost 6 bases and J lost 5 bases. CDR3 length: 15 amino acids. CDR3: CASSPGQEFDQPQHF. The CDR3 DNA reads TGTGCCAGCAGCCCCGGACAGGAATTCGATCAGCCCCAGCATTTT. Full variable domain (missing parts from reference TRBV28 and TRBJ1-5): DVKVTQSSRYLVKRTGEKVFLECVQDMDHENMFWYRQDPGLGLRLIYFSYDVKMKEKGDIPEGYSVSREKKERFSLILESASTNQTSMYLCASSPGQEFDQPQHFGDGTRLSIL.

The chain combines TRBV29-1 with TRBJ1-1; 8 bases are a match to TRBD1. Trimming at V came to 5 bases and at J to 4 bases, leaving 9 bases not matched to a gene. In germline, CDR1 is SQVTM, CDR2 ANQGSEA. This CDR3 region has 14 residues. CDR3 sequence: CSVPSRTGSTEAFF. CDR3 coding DNA: TGCAGCGTTCCATCCAGGACAGGGAGCACTGAAGCTTTCTTT.

This clone was picked up one time. The J gene is TRBJ2-5, the V gene TRBV18; D gene ambiguous. The germline V and J ends were trimmed by 3 bases and 0 bases, with 5 bases remaining between them. The CDR3 sequence is 13 residues long. Per the germline V gene, CDR1 is KGHSH and CDR2 is LQKENI. This chain's CDR3 is CASSPYDQETQYF. CDR3 in DNA: TGTGCCAGCTCACCCTACGACCAAGAGACCCAGTACTTC.

V usage is TRBV15 and J usage is TRBJ2-4, with TRBD2 matching over 8 bases. After removal of 0 bases from V and 3 bases from J, the junction contained 1 base not matched to a gene. CDR3 length: 15 amino acids. Germline V gene data show CDR1 as LNHNV and CDR2 as YYDKDF (reference sequence). CDR3 DNA sequence: TGTGCCACCAGCAGAGATCGGGGGGGCAAAAACATTCAGTACTTC. It specifies CATSRDRGGKNIQYF.

J is TRBJ1-2 and V is TRBV5-6, with no clear D. CDR1 is SGHDT, CDR2 YYEEEE, per germline. V lost 0 bases, J lost 6 bases, and 9 bases lay in between. The CDR3 length is 13 residues. The DNA for the CDR3 is TGTGCCAGCAGCTTGGGGGCACGGAATGGCTACACCTTC. This translates into CASSLGARNGYTF.

The chain recombines TRBV7-6 with TRBJ1-3, with 9 positions matching TRBD1. V gave up 3 bases and J gave up 0 bases; unmatched junction bases: 6. Per germline, CDR1 SGHVS and CDR2 FNYEAQ. The CDR3 consists of 17 residues. In DNA form, the CDR3 reads TGTGCCAGCAGCTTCGCCGGGACAGGGACCTCTGGAAACACCATATATTTT. This translates into CASSFAGTGTSGNTIYF. The whole variable domain, filled in from reference TRBV7-6 and TRBJ1-3, reads GAGVSQSPRYKVTKRGQDVALRCDPISGHVSLYWYRQALGQGPEFLTYFNYEAQQDKSGLPNDRFSAERPEGSISTLTIQRTEQRDSAMYRCASSFAGTGTSGNTIYFGEGSWLTVV.

This clone was detected only once. The CDR3: CASGGQYTNTGELFF. In DNA form, the CDR3 reads TGTGCCAGCGGCGGACAGTACACGAACACCGGGGAGCTGTTTTTT. This rearrangement joins TRBV28 to TRBJ2-2; D is possibly TRBD1 (6 bases). The germline CDR1 and CDR2 sequences are MDHEN and SYDVKM. Trimming left V 8 bases short and J 0 bases short, with 13 bases between. This CDR3 comprises 15 residues.

Comment on this clone: One end of the junction varies from germline; a read error may be responsible. The chain is built from TRBV6-1 and TRBJ2-7; D is uncertain. The CDR3 sequence is 12 residues long. Germline loops: CDR1 MNHNS, CDR2 SASEGT. The CDR3 sequence: CASSGFTSATIF. Here the CDR3 DNA reads TGTGCCAGCAGTGGATTCACGTCGGCCACTATCTTC.

The gene calls are TRBV7-2 and TRBJ1-5, with D unclear. The CDR3 runs to 18 residues. Trimming cost V 0 bases and J 4 bases, with 19 bases left between them. Germline CDR1 is SGHTA and CDR2 is FQGNSA. DNA for the CDR3: TGTGCCAGCAGCTTAGCCACAGCAAGGTTTTCACAGAATCAGCCCCAGCATTTT. Protein: CASSLATARFSQNQPQHF.